This is a list of T cell receptor beta chains from one sample in a study of CD8 T cells in ankylosing spondylitis. TCRdb reanalysed the 5' RACE reads using MiXCR and keeps one entry per CDR3 protein. The data contain a few hundred thousand distinct CDR3 sequences, approximately 16% of them singletons. Sequenced: blood, either unsorted or a sorted T cell fraction (not recorded which). These TCRs come from a male donor with ankylosing spondylitis. CDR3s include the opening cysteine and the closing phenylalanine or tryptophan. The D gene is left open where the match is weak. The size entry is marked missing in some rows and otherwise reads once, few, many or a size class.

d_gene	j_gene	abundance	v_gene	CDR3aa	CDR3nt
TRBD1	TRBJ2-7	few	TRBV5-6	CASSQQGYYEQYF	TGTGCCAGCAGCCAACAGGGGTACTACGAGCAGTACTTC
NA	TRBJ2-3	few	TRBV20-1	CSARGIGTDTQYF	TGCAGTGCTAGAGGCATAGGAACAGATACGCAGTATTTT
NA	TRBJ2-3	few	TRBV5-1	CASSSPRGTQYF	TGCGCCAGCAGCTCACCCAGGGGTACGCAGTATTTT
NA	TRBJ1-4	many	TRBV5-1	CASSFGSTNEKLFF	TGCGCCAGCAGCTTTGGATCAACTAATGAAAAACTGTTTTTT
TRBD1	TRBJ1-2	few	TRBV4-1	CASSQDSLYGQVNYGYTF	TGCGCCAGCAGCCAAGATTCCCTCTACGGACAGGTGAACTATGGCTACACCTTC
NA	TRBJ1-1	NA	TRBV7-9	CASDEQGAEAFF	TGTGCCAGCGATGAACAGGGTGCTGAAGCTTTCTTT
NA	TRBJ2-3	NA	TRBV4-2	CASSLTKRGIRTDTQYF	TGTGCCAGCAGCCTTACCAAACGGGGGATCAGGACAGATACGCAGTATTTT
NA	TRBJ2-7	few	TRBV4-1	CASSPRGGPYEQYF	TGCGCCAGCAGCCCCCGAGGTGGACCCTACGAGCAGTACTTC
NA	TRBJ2-1	NA	TRBV7-9	CASSLPVVRYRDEQFF	TGTGCCAGCAGCTTACCTGTAGTCAGGTATCGGGATGAGCAGTTCTTC
NA	TRBJ2-7	NA	TRBV2	CASAGGSYEQYF	TGTGCCAGTGCCGGGGGCTCGTACGAGCAGTACTTC
NA	TRBJ2-2	once	TRBV11-3	CASSLGAGVNTGELFF	TGTGCCAGCAGCTTAGGCGCAGGGGTGAACACCGGGGAGCTGTTTTTT
TRBD1	TRBJ2-3	once	TRBV2	CASRGDRGLRADTQYF	TGTGCCAGCAGAGGGGACAGGGGGTTGAGGGCAGATACGCAGTATTTT
TRBD1	TRBJ1-1	few	TRBV12-3/TRBV12-4	CASIRTGLTEAFF	TGTGCCAGCATACGGACAGGGCTGACTGAAGCTTTCTTT
TRBD2	TRBJ2-2	few	TRBV7-8	CASSPGTSGSFFPGELFF	TGTGCCAGCAGCCCCGGGACTAGCGGGAGCTTTTTTCCCGGGGAGCTGTTTTTT
TRBD1	TRBJ2-7	few	TRBV10-3	CAISSGTDSYEQYF	TGTGCCATCAGCTCCGGGACAGACTCCTACGAGCAGTACTTC
NA	TRBJ2-7	NA	TRBV11-2	CASSPPGRVHEQYF	TGTGCCAGCAGTCCCCCGGGGCGGGTCCACGAGCAGTACTTC
NA	TRBJ2-2	many	TRBV12-3/TRBV12-4	CASSLHPVRTGELFF	TGTGCCAGCAGTTTACACCCTGTGAGGACCGGGGAGCTGTTTTTT
TRBD1	TRBJ1-2	many	TRBV24-1	CATSDGDRDLSYGYTF	TGTGCCACCAGTGATGGGGACAGGGACCTTTCCTATGGCTACACCTTC
NA	TRBJ2-7	few	TRBV24-1	CATSDKGRYEQYF	TGTGCCACCAGTGATAAGGGACGTTACGAGCAGTACTTC
NA	TRBJ1-2	NA	TRBV11-2	CASSFGGDGYTF	TGTGCCAGCAGCTTCGGTGGGGATGGCTACACCTTC
NA	TRBJ2-1	NA	TRBV30	CAWSVGWSYNEQFF	TGTGCCTGGAGTGTAGGTTGGTCCTACAATGAGCAGTTCTTC
TRBD1	TRBJ2-5	few	TRBV7-8	CASSFGQAGEETQYF	TGTGCCAGCAGCTTTGGACAGGCCGGGGAGGAGACCCAGTACTTC
TRBD2	TRBJ2-1	NA	TRBV27	CASSLSSGGENEQFF	TGTGCCAGCAGTTTATCTAGCGGGGGGGAGAATGAGCAGTTCTTC
NA	TRBJ1-5	few	TRBV9	CASSPQGYSNQPQHF	TGTGCCAGCAGCCCACAGGGATATAGCAATCAGCCCCAGCATTTT
NA	TRBJ2-3	NA	TRBV20-1	CSARGEDGTDTQYF	TGCAGTGCTAGAGGGGAGGACGGGACGGATACGCAGTATTTT
NA	TRBJ2-1	NA	TRBV12-3/TRBV12-4	CASSDLVLGSYNEQFF	TGTGCCAGCAGCGACCTTGTCCTAGGATCCTACAATGAGCAGTTCTTC
NA	TRBJ1-2	few	TRBV7-9	CASSLGDTVWYTF	TGTGCCAGCAGCTTAGGGGATACAGTATGGTACACCTTC
TRBD2	TRBJ2-2	many	TRBV7-9	CASSLSGGSPGELFF	TGTGCCAGCAGCTTATCCGGGGGGTCCCCCGGGGAGCTGTTTTTT
NA	TRBJ2-5	few	TRBV7-6	CASSPGEETQYF	TGTGCCAGCAGTCCAGGGGAAGAGACCCAGTACTTC
TRBD1	TRBJ2-7	NA	TRBV30	CAWSWTGGPGYEQYF	TGTGCCTGGAGTTGGACAGGGGGCCCTGGCTACGAGCAGTACTTC
NA	TRBJ2-2	many	TRBV3-1	CASSREEANTGELFF	TGTGCCAGCAGCCGGGAGGAGGCGAACACCGGGGAGCTGTTTTTT
NA	TRBJ2-5	NA	TRBV30	CAWSVRWTEQETQYF	TGTGCCTGGAGTGTACGATGGACAGAACAAGAGACCCAGTACTTC
NA	TRBJ2-1	few	TRBV5-1	CASSDDFLAESSYNEQFF	TGCGCCAGCAGCGACGACTTCCTAGCCGAGAGCTCCTACAATGAGCAGTTCTTC
NA	TRBJ2-7	NA	TRBV20-1	CSARKPTSYEQYF	TGCAGTGCTAGGAAACCTACATCCTACGAGCAGTACTTC
NA	TRBJ2-7	few	TRBV4-3	CASSQSCKGPLGQYEQYF	TGCGCCAGCAGCCAATCGTGTAAAGGCCCCTTAGGACAATACGAGCAGTACTTC
TRBD1	TRBJ2-1	few	TRBV5-8	CASSGRDRGIVEQFF	TGTGCCAGCAGTGGGCGGGACAGGGGGATCGTTGAGCAGTTCTTC
TRBD2	TRBJ2-1	NA	TRBV15	CATSRDTSGINNEQFF	TGTGCCACCAGCAGAGACACTAGCGGGATTAACAATGAGCAGTTCTTC
TRBD2	TRBJ2-7	few	TRBV6-5	CASSSLLAGGLYEQYF	TGTGCCAGCAGTTCACTCCTAGCGGGCGGCCTCTACGAGCAGTACTTC
NA	TRBJ2-3	few	TRBV6-1	CASKAAGVPDTQYF	TGTGCCAGCAAGGCGGCAGGGGTTCCTGATACGCAGTATTTT